Listed here are 21 T cell receptor beta chains from one sample, sequenced in a study of T cell clones after liver transplantation. Method: immunoSEQ multiplex PCR; TCRdb's copy keeps in-frame clones and lacks some. The table includes about 20,000 clones, around 93% detected once. Material: CD8+ T cells from blood, obtained about 25 months after liver transplant. The receptors were sampled from a human patient who received a liver transplant. The graft donor may have given rise to some T cells.

The chain combines TRBV9 with TRBJ2-1; D is unresolved. CDR1 is SGDLS, CDR2 YYNGEE, per germline. CDR3 length: 14 amino acids. The V end lost 3 bases, the J end lost 8 bases, and 15 bases lay between the germline ends. The CDR3 bases are TGTGCCAGCAGCGCTCTACTCAGGAGCCATGAGCAGTTCTTC. It codes for CASSALLRSHEQFF.

Written as DNA, the CDR3 is TGCGCCAGCAGCTCCCAGGGCCCCCGGAACACTGAAGCTTTCTTT. It is translated as CASSSQGPRNTEAFF. The chain combines TRBV5-1 with TRBJ1-1; maybe TRBD1 (5 bases). In germline, CDR1 is SGHRS, CDR2 YFSETQ. This CDR3 contains 15 residues. Trimming stripped 3 bases from V and 1 base from J, with 13 bases between.

V and J are TRBV6-6 and TRBJ2-3; D remains ambiguous. This CDR3 has 12 residues. Germline loops: CDR1 MNHNY, CDR2 SVGAGI (reference sequence). V was pared by 8 bases and J by 0 bases, with 6 bases between. CDR3 in DNA: TGTGCCAGCGGTGGAAGCACAGATACGCAGTATTTT. Its translation: CASGGSTDTQYF.

V is TRBV7-9 and J is TRBJ1-3, with D possibly TRBD1 on 5 matching bases. CDR1 is SEHNR, CDR2 FQNEAQ, per germline (reference sequence). V dropped 0 bases and J dropped 3 bases, with 9 bases sitting between them. The CDR3 contains 15 residues. CDR3 amino acids: CASSLAGGFGNTIYF. CDR3 DNA: TGTGCCAGCAGCTTAGCGGGGGGGTTTGGAAACACCATATATTTT.

This chain joins TRBV2 and TRBJ1-1; D is unresolved. Germline CDR1 and CDR2: SNHLY and FYNNEI. The CDR3 is made up of 13 amino acids. V was cut by 7 bases and J by 0 bases, with 9 bases left in between. The CDR3 DNA sequence: TGTGCCAGCACGGACGGCATGAACACTGAAGCTTTCTTT. Its protein product is CASTDGMNTEAFF. The full variable domain, completed using reference TRBV2 and TRBJ1-1, is EPEVTQTPSHQVTQMGQEVILRCVPISNHLYFYWYRQILGQKVEFLVSFYNNEISEKSEIFDDQFSVERPDGSNFTLKIRSTKLEDSAMYFCASTDGMNTEAFFGQGTRLTVV.

This clone appeared a few times. The chain couples TRBV9 to TRBJ2-1; 7 bases map to TRBD1. Germline values: CDR1 SGDLS, CDR2 YYNGEE. The length of the CDR3 is 15 residues. V shed 0 bases and J 4 bases; nucleotides not matched to a gene: 4. CDR3 in amino acids: CASSVAGDRYNEQFF. The CDR3 DNA reads TGTGCCAGCAGCGTAGCTGGGGACAGATACAATGAGCAGTTCTTC.

This sequence joins TRBV6-6 and TRBJ2-2; no firm D call. The CDR3 runs 15 residues. Trimming shortened V by 1 base and J by 7 bases, and 13 bases separated the two germline ends. Germline CDR1 is MNHNY and CDR2 is SVGAGI (reference sequence). CDR3 nucleotides: TGTGCCAGCAGTTACTACCCGGCAGTGGGCGGGGAGCTGTTTTTT. The encoded protein is CASSYYPAVGGELFF.

The count of this clone is one. The chain employs TRBV27 and TRBJ2-6; 12 nucleotides match TRBD1. The V gene's germline CDR1 is MNHEY and CDR2 SMNVEV (reference sequence). There are 19 residues in the CDR3. V lost 5 bases, J lost 3 bases, and 11 bases stayed unmatched. CDR3 coding DNA: TGTGCCAGCAGTCCCCGAGGGGGACAGGGGGCGGGTGGGGCCAACGTCCTGACTTTC. Its translation: CASSPRGGQGAGGANVLTF.

J is TRBJ2-1 and V is TRBV6-4; D gene unclear. V lost 4 bases to trimming and J lost 0 bases, with 13 bases between them. CDR1 is MRHNA and CDR2 is SNTAGT in the germline V gene. The CDR3 totals 16 residues. The CDR3 DNA reads TGTGCCAGCAGTGTCTCAGCGTTGATCTCCTACAATGAGCAGTTCTTC. Protein product: CASSVSALISYNEQFF.

V is TRBV5-4 and J is TRBJ1-1; 8 nucleotides match TRBD1. CDR1 is SGHNT, CDR2 YYREEE, per germline (reference sequence). V shed 4 bases and J 0 bases; nucleotides not matched to a gene: 8. This CDR3 region has 16 residues. The CDR3 nucleotides read TGTGCCAGCAGCCACAGGGGGGGAGGTATGAACACTGAAGCTTTCTTT. Amino acids: CASSHRGGGMNTEAFF.

V gene TRBV2 combines with J gene TRBJ2-1, with D possibly called TRBD1 or TRBD2 (5 bases each). Trimming stripped 4 bases from V and 4 bases from J, with 17 bases between. CDR1 is SNHLY, CDR2 FYNNEI, per germline. CDR3 length: 16 residues. Here the CDR3 DNA reads TGTGCCAGCAGTGGGGGTCCGGGACCCCCTTACAATGAGCAGTTCTTC. Translation gives CASSGGPGPPYNEQFF. Looking up the rest from reference TRBV2 and TRBJ2-1 gives the full variable domain: EPEVTQTPSHQVTQMGQEVILRCVPISNHLYFYWYRQILGQKVEFLVSFYNNEISEKSEIFDDQFSVERPDGSNFTLKIRSTKLEDSAMYFCASSGGPGPPYNEQFFGPGTRLTVL.

The rearrangement links TRBV27 to TRBJ2-5; D not certain. From germline, CDR1 is MNHEY and CDR2 SMNVEV (reference sequence). The CDR3 runs to 11 residues. V gave up 6 bases and J gave up 0 bases, with 2 bases separating them. For the CDR3, the DNA is TGTGCCAGCAGGTACCAAGAGACCCAGTACTTC. Its translation: CASRYQETQYF.

The V gene is TRBV5-1, the J gene TRBJ2-1, with D possibly matching TRBD2 (5 bases). V was pared by 7 bases and J by 8 bases, with 22 bases between. CDR1 and CDR2 from the germline V gene are SGHRS and YFSETQ. The CDR3 has 15 amino acids. CDR3 in DNA: TGCGCCAGCTCCCACGGCACGAGAGGGCGGGATGAGCAGTTCTTC. It codes for CASSHGTRGRDEQFF.

The chain carries TRBV13 and TRBJ1-4; D ambiguous. The V end lost 1 base, the J end lost 6 bases, and 0 bases lay between the germline ends. This CDR3 is built from 11 residues. The germline V gene encodes CDR1 PRHDT and CDR2 FYEKMQ (reference sequence). The CDR3 sequence is CASSLDEKLFF. CDR3 coding DNA: TGTGCCAGCAGCTTAGATGAAAAACTGTTTTTT. Supplemented by reference TRBV13 and TRBJ1-4, the full variable domain reads AAGVIQSPRHLIKEKRETATLKCYPIPRHDTVYWYQQGPGQDPQFLISFYEKMQSDKGSIPDRFSAQQFSDYHSELNMSSLELGDSALYFCASSLDEKLFFGSGTQLSVL.

The rearrangement joins TRBV23-1 to TRBJ2-1; 10 nucleotides line up with TRBD2. TRBV23-1 is an ORF, with its function uncertain. The V segment lost 4 bases and the J segment 9 bases; nucleotides outside the gene matches: 12. The CDR3 covers 16 residues. The CDR3 DNA reads as TGCGCCAGCAGTCGGAGCGGGAGGGCTACGATAGGTGAGCAGTTCTTC. It translates to CASSRSGRATIGEQFF.

The rearrangement links TRBV11-3 to TRBJ1-1; tentatively, D is TRBD1 (5 bases). Between the trimmed V and J ends, which lost 4 bases and 0 bases, there was a span of 12 bases. Germline lookup yields CDR1 SGHNT and CDR2 YENEEA. The CDR3 runs to 15 residues. As DNA, the CDR3 is TGTGCCAGCAGCTCTCGGACACTTATGAACACTGAAGCTTTCTTT. This codes for CASSSRTLMNTEAFF. The full variable domain, rest sourced from reference TRBV11-3 and TRBJ1-1, is EAGVVQSPRYKIIEKKQPVAFWCNPISGHNTLYWYLQNLGQGPELLIRYENEEAVDDSQLPKDRFSAERLKGVDSTLKIQPAELGDSAVYLCASSSRTLMNTEAFFGQGTRLTVV.

The V call is TRBV30, the J call TRBJ2-2; D is possibly TRBD1 or TRBD2 (6 bases each). Trimming took off 1 base at V and 6 bases at J, with 12 bases between the two ends. CDR1 is GTSNPN and CDR2 is SVGIG in the germline V gene (reference sequence). CDR3 length equals 14 residues. The CDR3 sequence is CAWSGGAWSGELFF. Here the CDR3 DNA reads TGTGCCTGGAGTGGGGGGGCATGGTCCGGGGAGCTGTTTTTT.

The V and J genes are TRBV7-9 and TRBJ2-7; D unresolved. The CDR3 totals 14 residues. Trimming left V 1 base short and J 3 bases short, with 10 bases between. The germline CDR1 and CDR2 sequences are SEHNR and FQNEAQ (reference sequence). CDR3 nucleotide sequence: TGTGCCAGCAGCTTAGACATATCCTACTACGAGCAGTACTTC. Its protein is CASSLDISYYEQYF.

The rearrangement joins TRBV9 to TRBJ1-2; tentatively, D is TRBD1 (6 bases). Germline values: CDR1 SGDLS, CDR2 YYNGEE. V was clipped by 0 bases and J by 8 bases, with 20 bases between them. The CDR3 runs to 16 residues. This CDR3 is CASSVGERTVSRGYTF. The CDR3 DNA reads as TGTGCCAGCAGCGTAGGAGAAAGGACAGTGAGCCGGGGCTACACCTTC.

This clone ranks as medium-sized. V gene TRBV5-1 combines with J gene TRBJ1-5; no reliable D call. CDR3 length: 13 amino acids. CDR1 is SGHRS and CDR2 is YFSETQ in the germline V gene. V was cut by 4 bases and J by 5 bases, with 10 bases left in between. DNA for the CDR3: TGCGCCAGCAGCCCGGCCGGGGATCAGCCCCAGCATTTT. Amino acid sequence: CASSPAGDQPQHF.

The chain carries TRBV5-4 and TRBJ2-2, with D hard to call. The CDR3 contains 13 residues. The germline V gene has CDR1 SGHNT and CDR2 YYREEE (reference sequence). V was shortened by 2 bases and J by 7 bases, with 9 bases between the two germline ends. CDR3 residues: CASSLFSNGELFF. CDR3 in DNA: TGTGCCAGCAGCTTATTTAGTAACGGGGAGCTGTTTTTT.